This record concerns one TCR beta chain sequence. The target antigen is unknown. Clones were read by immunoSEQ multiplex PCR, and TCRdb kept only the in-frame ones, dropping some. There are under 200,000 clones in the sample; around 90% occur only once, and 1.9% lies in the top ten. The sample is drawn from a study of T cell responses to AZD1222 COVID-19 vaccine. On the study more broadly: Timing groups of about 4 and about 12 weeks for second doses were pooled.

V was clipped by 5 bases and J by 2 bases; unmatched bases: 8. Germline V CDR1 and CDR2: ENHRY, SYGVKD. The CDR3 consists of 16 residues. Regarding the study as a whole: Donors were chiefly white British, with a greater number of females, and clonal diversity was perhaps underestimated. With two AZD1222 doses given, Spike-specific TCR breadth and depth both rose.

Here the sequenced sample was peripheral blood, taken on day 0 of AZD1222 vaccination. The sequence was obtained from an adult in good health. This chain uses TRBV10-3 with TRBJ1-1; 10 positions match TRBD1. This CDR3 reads CAISRTGGMDNTEAFF. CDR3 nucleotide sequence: TGTGCCATCAGTAGGACAGGGGGTATGGATAACACTGAAGCTTTCTTT.